This T cell receptor (beta chain) was identified during a study of blood T cell repertoires in COVID-19. The V and J ends lost 5 bases and 4 bases respectively, with 11 bases between them. CDR1 LNHNV and CDR2 YYDKDF come from the germline V gene (reference sequence). The CDR3 has 13 residues. Assay used: immunoSEQ multiplex PCR; TCRdb lists only in-frame clones, some missing. The table shows about 74,000 clones, with 88% occurring only once. Source material: peripheral blood. This chain connects TRBV15 to TRBJ1-1, with no clear D. The sequence derives from a man between 65 and 85 years old with active or convalescent COVID-19. CDR3 nucleotide sequence: TGTGCCACCAGCCCCAGGTCAATCACTGAAGCTTTCTTT. It codes for CATSPRSITEAFF.